The 22 T cell receptor beta chains presented below share a single source sample, sequenced in a study of T cell changes during pregnancy in multiple sclerosis. Using immunoSEQ multiplex PCR, the repertoire was profiled, and TCRdb retains in-frame clones only, with some absent. The sample lists 40,000 to 60,000 clones, 75% to 90% seen once, with 1.4% to 1.5% in the top ten. The sample in question was peripheral blood, obtained in the first trimester of pregnancy. These receptors were taken from a female donor in good health, enrolled as a control in a pregnancy study.

The chain has TRBV6-6 and TRBJ2-1; 11 nucleotides align to TRBD1. Germline V gene data show CDR1 as MNHNY and CDR2 as SVGAGI (reference sequence). With V trimmed by 5 bases and J by 5 bases, 5 bases remained unmatched. The CDR3 consists of 15 residues. The CDR3 here is CASSTGTGGHNEQFF. CDR3 DNA sequence: TGTGCCAGCAGTACCGGGACAGGGGGACACAATGAGCAGTTCTTC.

This clone was observed a few times. The rearrangement joins TRBV29-1 to TRBJ2-3; 8 nucleotides agree with TRBD1. J gave up 4 bases and V 4 bases, and 1 base lay outside the gene matches. The CDR3 consists of 12 residues. Germline assignment: CDR1 SQVTM and CDR2 ANQGSEA. DNA for the CDR3: TGCAGCGTTGCGACAGGGGCAGATACGCAGTATTTT. It yields the protein CSVATGADTQYF.

The V gene is TRBV29-1, the J gene TRBJ2-4, with 8 bases aligning to TRBD2. V lost 4 bases to trimming and J lost 9 bases; unmatched junction nucleotides: 11. Germline V gives CDR1 SQVTM, CDR2 ANQGSEA. This CDR3 has 14 residues. CDR3 in DNA: TGCAGCGTTGGGGACTCGCGGGAGGTAGTCATTCAGTACTTC. Its translation: CSVGDSREVVIQYF.

The chain is built from TRBV7-9 and TRBJ1-1, with 7 bases identical to TRBD1. The CDR3 is 14 residues long. The trim removed 5 bases at V and 5 bases at J, leaving 8 bases unmatched. CDR1 SEHNR and CDR2 FQNEAQ come from the germline V gene (reference sequence). In nucleotides, the CDR3 is TGTGCCAGCAGCCCCTCCAGGGGGAGGACTGAAGCTTTCTTT. The encoded protein is CASSPSRGRTEAFF.

Turning to this clone: The junction departs from the called germline gene at one end, perhaps through a read error. The chain couples TRBV7-6 to TRBJ2-1; 11 bases are shared with TRBD2. This CDR3 comprises 16 residues. Germline CDR1 is SGHVS and CDR2 is FNYEAQ. The CDR3 DNA reads as TGTGCCAGCAGCATAGCGGGGGGGCTATCGTACAATGAGCAGTTCTTC. It is translated as CASSIAGGLSYNEQFF.

The V gene is TRBV6-6, the J gene TRBJ2-3; no clear D gene. Germline CDR1 reads MNHNY; CDR2 reads SVGAGI (reference sequence). The CDR3 totals 12 residues. V gave up 7 bases and J gave up 4 bases, with 9 bases separating them. CDR3 DNA sequence: TGTGCCAGCACCCAGATACCAGATACGCAGTATTTT. Translation: CASTQIPDTQYF.

This chain connects TRBV9 to TRBJ1-3; D not certain. Germline CDR1 SGDLS, CDR2 YYNGEE. There are 17 residues in the CDR3. Trimming shortened V by 0 bases and J by 0 bases, and 13 bases separated the two germline ends. Written as DNA, the CDR3 is TGTGCCAGCAGCGTAGATCTGGGCAGCAGCTCTGGAAACACCATATATTTT. This translates into CASSVDLGSSSGNTIYF.

The chain joins TRBV6-1 to TRBJ1-5; 7 nucleotides match TRBD1. CDR1 and CDR2 (germline): MNHNS, SASEGT. The V gene end was trimmed by 6 bases and the J gene end by 4 bases; junction bases not matched to a gene: 3. The length of the CDR3 is 13 residues. The DNA for the CDR3 is TGTGCCAGCAGCAGGGGGACGAATCAGCCCCAGCATTTT. Protein sequence: CASSRGTNQPQHF.

The chain links TRBV28 to TRBJ2-7; 8 bases are a match to TRBD1. Germline CDR1 reads MDHEN; CDR2 reads SYDVKM. The CDR3 has 13 amino acids. Unmatched junction bases numbered 2, after V lost 6 bases and J lost 1 base. CDR3: CASSRTGSYEQYF. CDR3 bases: TGTGCCAGCAGCCGGACAGGGTCCTACGAGCAGTACTTC.

The chain is built from TRBV2 and TRBJ2-1; TRBD2 is a possible D gene (5 bases). Germline lookup yields CDR1 SNHLY and CDR2 FYNNEI. V was clipped by 3 bases and J by 6 bases, with 12 bases between them. This CDR3 has 14 residues. CDR3 sequence reads: CASSDTKGANEQFF. CDR3 coding DNA: TGTGCCAGCAGTGATACGAAGGGAGCCAATGAGCAGTTCTTC. Full variable domain (rest looked up from reference TRBV2 and TRBJ2-1): EPEVTQTPSHQVTQMGQEVILRCVPISNHLYFYWYRQILGQKVEFLVSFYNNEISEKSEIFDDQFSVERPDGSNFTLKIRSTKLEDSAMYFCASSDTKGANEQFFGPGTRLTVL.

The chain is built from TRBV5-6 and TRBJ2-5, with 12 bases identical to TRBD2. V dropped 7 bases and J dropped 4; count of bases not matched to a gene: 11. CDR3 size: 16 residues. CDR1 is SGHDT and CDR2 is YYEEEE in the germline V gene. The CDR3 DNA follows: TGTGCCAGCCTCACGGGGGCTAGCGGGGGGGGAGAGACCCAGTACTTC. Protein sequence: CASLTGASGGGETQYF. Variable domain in full (rest from reference TRBV5-6 and TRBJ2-5): DAGVTQSPTHLIKTRGQQVTLRCSPKSGHDTVSWYQQALGQGPQFIFQYYEEEERQRGNFPDRFSGHQFPNYSSELNVNALLLGDSALYLCASLTGASGGGETQYFGPGTRLLVL.

This clone was seen just once. This sequence joins TRBV10-3 and TRBJ1-5, with D perhaps matching TRBD1 (5 bases). This CDR3 has 15 residues. Germline CDR1 reads ENHRY; CDR2 reads SYGVKD. With 4 bases removed from V and 0 bases from J, the gap between germline ends came to 10 bases. CDR3 bases: TGTGCCATCAGTGGGACAAAAAATAGCAATCAGCCCCAGCATTTT. Translated: CAISGTKNSNQPQHF.

This rearrangement joins TRBV6-1 to TRBJ1-1, with 9 positions matching TRBD1. The CDR3 runs 13 residues. The V segment lost 8 bases and the J segment 4 bases; nucleotides outside the gene matches: 5. The V gene's germline CDR1 is MNHNS and CDR2 SASEGT. In nucleotides, the CDR3 is TGTGCCAGCCGGGACAGGGAGGTCACTGAAGCTTTCTTT. It codes for CASRDREVTEAFF.

This clone was counted a single time. The CDR3 coding sequence is TGTGCCAGCAGTTTCCGGGGGAGGCAACACACAGATACGCAGTATTTT. Translating gives CASSFRGRQHTDTQYF. The gene calls are TRBV27 and TRBJ2-3; perhaps TRBD2 as D (6 bases). V was pared by 3 bases and J by 2 bases, with 15 bases between. From germline, CDR1 is MNHEY and CDR2 SMNVEV (reference sequence). This CDR3 is 16 amino acids long.

This chain uses TRBV6-1 with TRBJ1-2; 11 nucleotides agree with TRBD1. There are 16 residues in the CDR3. Germline CDR1 reads MNHNS; CDR2 reads SASEGT. The junction had 11 bases not matched to a gene; V was cut back by 2 bases and J by 9 bases. CDR3: CASSETPPEDRGRYTF. In DNA form, the CDR3 reads TGTGCCAGCAGTGAAACCCCCCCCGAGGACAGGGGGCGCTACACCTTC.

The chain employs TRBV9 and TRBJ1-2; D gene ambiguous. Looked up from germline, CDR1 is SGDLS and CDR2 is YYNGEE. CDR3 length equals 17 residues. Trimming cost V 2 bases and J 4 bases, with 21 bases left between them. CDR3 DNA: TGTGCCAGCAGCGTTTCGGGTTCTTCGCCAAAAATCTATGGCTACACCTTC. Protein product: CASSVSGSSPKIYGYTF.

This chain uses TRBV6-4 with TRBJ2-2; perhaps TRBD1 as D (6 bases). Trimming took 4 bases from V and 5 from J, leaving 11 bases between them. CDR3 length equals 14 residues. CDR1 is MRHNA, CDR2 SNTAGT, per germline. The CDR3 spells CASSGSGETGELFF. CDR3 coding DNA: TGTGCCAGCAGTGGGTCAGGGGAGACCGGGGAGCTGTTTTTT.

This clone was recorded only once. CDR3 residues: CASSELAGTRSTDTQYF. Here the CDR3 DNA reads TGTGCCAGCAGTGAACTAGCGGGAACCCGGAGCACAGATACGCAGTATTTT. V gene TRBV2 combines with J gene TRBJ2-3; 9 bases map to TRBD2. V lost 2 bases, J lost 0 bases, and 6 bases stayed unmatched. Germline lookup yields CDR1 SNHLY and CDR2 FYNNEI. The CDR3 consists of 17 residues.

The chain couples TRBV5-5 to TRBJ1-2; 8 nucleotides line up with TRBD1. From germline, CDR1 is SGHKS and CDR2 YYEKEE (reference sequence). The CDR3 spans 15 residues. The V gene end was trimmed by 4 bases and the J gene end by 4 bases; junction bases not matched to a gene: 9. CDR3 DNA sequence: TGTGCCAGCAGCCTAAGAATAGGACAGGGCTATGGCTACACCTTC. Translating gives CASSLRIGQGYGYTF. The full variable domain, with the rest looked up from reference TRBV5-5 and TRBJ1-2, is DAGVTQSPTHLIKTRGQQVTLRCSPISGHKSVSWYQQVLGQGPQFIFQYYEKEERGRGNFPDRFSARQFPNYSSELNVNALLLGDSALYLCASSLRIGQGYGYTFGSGTRLTVV.

V is TRBV18 and J is TRBJ1-1, with a possible D match to TRBD1 (5 bases). The germline V gene has CDR1 KGHSH and CDR2 LQKENI. Trimming took 4 bases from V and 5 from J, leaving 11 bases between them. CDR3 length: 13 amino acids. CDR3 residues: CASSRQRDTEAFF. CDR3 DNA: TGTGCCAGCTCACGACAGAGAGATACTGAAGCTTTCTTT.

The chain is built from TRBV19 and TRBJ2-2; 8 nucleotides line up with TRBD1. V was pared by 10 bases and J by 8 bases, with 9 bases of the junction left unmatched. This CDR3 has 13 residues. Germline V gene data show CDR1 as LNHDA and CDR2 as SQIVND (reference sequence). CDR3 region: CATTGGGRGELFF. The CDR3 coding sequence is TGTGCCACCACAGGGGGAGGAAGGGGGGAGCTGTTTTTT.

This clone appeared a single time. CDR3 DNA: TGTGCCAGCAGCCCCCTAGCGGGGGGGACGGAGACCCAGTACTTC. Encoded protein: CASSPLAGGTETQYF. The J gene is TRBJ2-5, the V gene TRBV11-2, with 12 bases that match TRBD2. Germline V lookup: CDR1 SGHAT, CDR2 FQNNGV. This CDR3 has 15 residues. V shed 5 bases and J 5 bases; nucleotides not matched to a gene: 6.